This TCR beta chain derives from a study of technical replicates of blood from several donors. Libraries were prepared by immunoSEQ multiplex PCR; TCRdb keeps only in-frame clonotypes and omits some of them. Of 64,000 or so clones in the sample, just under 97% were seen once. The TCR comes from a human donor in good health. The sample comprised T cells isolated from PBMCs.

CDR3 in amino acids: CASSLDPVPSYNEQFF. CDR3 in DNA: TGCGCCAGCAGCTTGGACCCGGTACCCTCCTACAATGAGCAGTTCTTC. The genes are TRBV5-1 and TRBJ2-1, with no clear D. CDR1 is SGHRS and CDR2 is YFSETQ in the germline V gene. Trimming removed 0 bases from V and 0 bases from J, with 10 bases in between. The CDR3 is made up of 16 amino acids.